One sample yielded the 27 T cell receptor beta chains listed below, sequenced in a study of cytomegalovirus exposure and HLA in healthy donors. The PCR had 60 Vbeta and 13 Jbeta primers. Only in-frame clones appear in the TCRdb table, and some are missing; sequencing was by immunoSEQ multiplex PCR. The sample has over 150,000 clones, about four fifths seen once; the top ten hold around 4.9%. The sequencing input was PBMCs. The receptors shown here come from a girl aged 10-17 years in good health and CMV-seropositive.

The chain combines TRBV6-5 with TRBJ1-2, with TRBD1 as a possible D gene (5 bases). Trimming stripped 2 bases from V and 3 bases from J, with 10 bases between. This CDR3 is built from 14 residues. The germline V gene has CDR1 MNHEY and CDR2 SVGAGI. The CDR3, as DNA: TGTGCCAGCAGTTACGATAGGGGCCACTATGGCTACACCTTC. Translated, it gives CASSYDRGHYGYTF.

The chain combines TRBV15 with TRBJ1-5; D may be TRBD1 (6 bases). V was shortened by 1 base and J by 0 bases, with 13 bases between the two germline ends. The germline gives CDR1 LNHNV, CDR2 YYDKDF (reference sequence). This CDR3 has 17 residues. CDR3 sequence reads: CATSRGEGEGSNQPQHF. CDR3 sequence (DNA): TGTGCCACCAGCAGAGGTGAGGGGGAGGGTAGCAATCAGCCCCAGCATTTT.

The chain has TRBV5-1 and TRBJ2-3; possibly TRBD1 for D (6 bases). CDR1 is SGHRS and CDR2 is YFSETQ in the germline V gene. CDR3 length: 14 amino acids. Trimming took 0 bases from V and 4 from J, leaving 9 bases between them. Written as DNA, the CDR3 is TGCGCCAGCAGCTTGGATGGGGGCCCAGATACGCAGTATTTT. It specifies CASSLDGGPDTQYF.

The V and J genes are TRBV11-2 and TRBJ2-3; a possible D gene is TRBD1 (5 bases). The V end was cut by 7 bases, the J end by 2 bases, with 16 bases between. Germline CDR1 and CDR2: SGHAT and FQNNGV. CDR3 length: 15 amino acids. The CDR3 loop reads CASTKSRVHTDTQYF. DNA of the CDR3: TGTGCCAGCACCAAAAGCAGGGTTCACACAGATACGCAGTATTTT.

The chain combines TRBV4-1 with TRBJ1-5; 12 bases line up with TRBD1. This CDR3 comprises 17 residues. Germline V gene sequence: CDR1 MGHRA, CDR2 YSYEKL. Trimming cost V 3 bases and J 5 bases; bases outside gene matches: 8. CDR3 sequence: CASSQGPGQGADQPQHF. The CDR3 nucleotides read TGCGCCAGCAGCCAGGGACCGGGACAGGGGGCAGATCAGCCCCAGCATTTT.

This chain joins TRBV4-2 and TRBJ1-3; 9 bases align to TRBD1. The germline gives CDR1 LGHNA, CDR2 YNFKEQ. CDR3 length equals 17 residues. J lost 4 bases, V lost 3 bases, and 10 bases had no gene match. The CDR3 coding sequence is TGTGCCAGCAGCCATACCGGGACAGGGAGCGGAGGAAACACCATATATTTT. Protein: CASSHTGTGSGGNTIYF.

The V call is TRBV5-8, the J call TRBJ2-1; TRBD2 matches at 7 bases. Trimming took 3 bases from V and 0 from J; bases not matched to a gene: 6. This CDR3 contains 16 residues. Germline CDR1 and CDR2: SGHTS and YDEGEE. The CDR3 spells CASSWSGESSYNEQFF. The DNA for the CDR3 is TGTGCCAGCAGCTGGAGCGGGGAAAGCTCCTACAATGAGCAGTTCTTC. Drawing the rest from reference TRBV5-8 and TRBJ2-1, the complete variable domain is EAGVTQSPTHLIKTRGQQATLRCSPISGHTSVYWYQQALGLGLQFLLWYDEGEERNRGNFPPRFSGRQFPNYSSELNVNALELEDSALYLCASSWSGESSYNEQFFGPGTRLTVL.

The chain is built from TRBV19 and TRBJ1-6, with 8 bases fitting TRBD1. CDR3 size: 15 residues. Trimming took 10 bases from V and 9 from J; bases not matched to a gene: 14. CDR1 and CDR2 from the germline V gene are LNHDA and SQIVND (reference sequence). The CDR3 region has the DNA TGTGCCACGGCCGACAGGGGCGATTATTTTTCACCCCTCCACTTT. Translated: CATADRGDYFSPLHF. The variable domain in full, completed from reference TRBV19 and TRBJ1-6, reads DGGITQSPKYLFRKEGQNVTLSCEQNLNHDAMYWYRQDPGQGLRLIYYSQIVNDFQKGDIAEGYSVSREKKESFPLTVTSAQKNPTAFYLCATADRGDYFSPLHFGNGTRLTVT.

This chain links TRBV5-8 with TRBJ1-5; 7 bases match TRBD1. The CDR3 extends over 16 amino acids. Germline CDR1 SGHTS, CDR2 YDEGEE. V shed 3 bases, J shed 3 bases, and the junction held 9 bases outside the gene matches. The CDR3 bases are TGTGCCAGCAGCTCGGTGACAGGGCGGTCCAATCAGCCCCAGCATTTT. Translation: CASSSVTGRSNQPQHF.

The chain links TRBV5-1 to TRBJ1-1, with 10 bases matching TRBD1. Germline-derived CDR1 and CDR2 are SGHRS and YFSETQ. CDR3 length: 15 residues. V was clipped by 4 bases and J by 3 bases; unmatched bases: 6. The CDR3, as DNA: TGCGCCAGCAGCGCCGGACAGGGGGGTTACACTGAAGCTTTCTTT. Protein: CASSAGQGGYTEAFF.

The rearrangement joins TRBV4-2 to TRBJ2-7; TRBD1 matches 9 bases. V lost 2 bases and J lost 2; bases outside the gene matches: 1. CDR1 is LGHNA and CDR2 is YNFKEQ in the germline V gene. The CDR3 is 14 residues long. The CDR3 sequence: CASSQRQGAYEQYF. The CDR3 nucleotides read TGTGCCAGCAGCCAAAGACAGGGGGCCTACGAGCAGTACTTC.

The V gene is TRBV6-5, the J gene TRBJ1-1; the D gene is possibly TRBD1 (6 bases). The V end was cut by 6 bases, the J end by 2 bases, with 10 bases between. This CDR3 contains 13 residues. Germline V lookup: CDR1 MNHEY, CDR2 SVGAGI. The DNA for the CDR3 is TGTGCCAGCAGCCTACAGGGAAACACTGAAGCTTTCTTT. As protein: CASSLQGNTEAFF.

The V and J genes are TRBV9 and TRBJ2-1; the D gene is possibly TRBD2 (5 bases). The V gene lost 2 bases and the J gene lost 5 bases, with 17 bases spanning the gap. The CDR3 is made up of 16 amino acids. Germline V gene sequence: CDR1 SGDLS, CDR2 YYNGEE. CDR3 region: CASSVRGGRPNNEQFF. CDR3 nucleotide sequence: TGTGCCAGCAGCGTTCGGGGTGGGCGACCTAACAATGAGCAGTTCTTC.

The chain recombines TRBV6-5 with TRBJ1-6; 9 bases are a match to TRBD1. V dropped 6 bases and J dropped 7; count of bases not matched to a gene: 1. The CDR3 has 13 residues. Germline CDR1 MNHEY, CDR2 SVGAGI. The CDR3 DNA reads as TGTGCCAGCAGCGGACAGGGGAATTCACCCCTCCACTTT. Its translation is CASSGQGNSPLHF.

The chain is built from TRBV6-6 and TRBJ2-7, with TRBD1 as a possible D gene (6 bases). V was clipped by 8 bases and J by 4 bases, with 15 bases between them. The length of the CDR3 is 13 residues. Germline CDR1 MNHNY, CDR2 SVGAGI (reference sequence). The CDR3: CASCPGVLYEQYF. CDR3 nucleotide sequence: TGTGCCAGCTGCCCAGGGGTTCTATACGAGCAGTACTTC.

Points on this clone: Its ends do not fully match the called genes, so a read error is possible. The gene calls are TRBV7-7 and TRBJ2-1; 8 positions agree with TRBD1. The CDR3 length is 14 residues. Germline lookup yields CDR1 SSHAT and CDR2 FNYEAQ (reference sequence). The CDR3 loop reads CASSFGQGVNEQFF. CDR3 in DNA: TGTGCTAGCAGCTTTGGACAGGGTGTGAATGAGCAGTTCTTC.

This rearrangement joins TRBV28 to TRBJ1-4, with TRBD1 matching over 12 bases. V shed 4 bases and J 2 bases; nucleotides not matched to a gene: 2. The CDR3 runs to 16 residues. Germline CDR1 MDHEN, CDR2 SYDVKM. CDR3 region: CASSWDRGLTNEKLFF. The CDR3 coding sequence is TGTGCCAGCAGTTGGGACAGGGGGCTGACTAATGAAAAACTGTTTTTT.

The V and J genes are TRBV10-3 and TRBJ2-7; the match to TRBD1 covers 7 bases. Germline V gives CDR1 ENHRY, CDR2 SYGVKD. The V segment lost 10 bases and the J segment 1 base; nucleotides outside the gene matches: 16. CDR3 length: 16 amino acids. The CDR3 DNA sequence: TGTGCCACCGAGGACCACGGTGGGACAGCATCCTACGAGCAGTACTTC. This codes for CATEDHGGTASYEQYF.

This clone was seen a single time. This chain uses TRBV25-1 with TRBJ1-4; the D gene is possibly TRBD1 (5 bases). The CDR3 totals 16 residues. The germline V gene has CDR1 MGHDK and CDR2 SYGVNS. V was clipped by 5 bases and J by 7 bases, with 20 bases between them. CDR3 residues: CASSTPSRGKGEKLFF. The CDR3 coding sequence is TGTGCCAGCAGTACCCCAAGTCGGGGGAAGGGTGAAAAACTGTTTTTT.

The genes are TRBV6-6 and TRBJ2-7, with 8 bases identical to TRBD1. The CDR3 extends over 13 amino acids. The germline V gene encodes CDR1 MNHNY and CDR2 SVGAGI (reference sequence). J was trimmed by 6 bases and V by 2 bases; bases with no gene match: 3. The CDR3 sequence is CASSYPDRGEQYF. The CDR3 nucleotides read TGTGCCAGCAGTTACCCCGACAGGGGCGAGCAGTACTTC.

The CDR3 loop reads CASSPQVLYGYTF. DNA for the CDR3: TGTGCCAGCAGTCCACAGGTACTCTATGGCTACACCTTC. This chain uses TRBV7-2 with TRBJ1-2; possibly TRBD1 for D (5 bases). This CDR3 region has 13 residues. The germline CDR1 and CDR2 sequences are SGHTA and FQGNSA. V lost 6 bases, J lost 4 bases, and 12 bases lay in between.

The V gene is TRBV15, the J gene TRBJ2-1; 7 bases are a match to TRBD1. Germline V gene sequence: CDR1 LNHNV, CDR2 YYDKDF (reference sequence). This CDR3 contains 17 residues. After removal of 3 bases from V and 5 bases from J, the junction contained 13 bases not matched to a gene. CDR3 protein: CATSRPTRQGRDNEQFF. The DNA of the CDR3 is TGTGCCACCAGCAGGCCCACCCGACAGGGTAGGGACAATGAGCAGTTCTTC.

The chain couples TRBV5-6 to TRBJ2-2; TRBD1 aligns across 7 bases. The CDR3 contains 17 residues. V gave up 7 bases and J gave up 7 bases; unmatched junction bases: 19. Germline V gives CDR1 SGHDT, CDR2 YYEEEE. The CDR3 loop is CASRLKGRGQTDGELFF. The CDR3 bases are TGTGCCAGCCGGCTGAAAGGCCGGGGACAGACGGACGGGGAGCTGTTTTTT.

The CDR3 reads CASSPAGTGAHSPLHF. The CDR3 DNA sequence: TGTGCCAGCAGCCCGGCCGGGACAGGGGCTCATTCACCCCTCCACTTT. The chain couples TRBV9 to TRBJ1-6; the match to TRBD1 covers 10 bases. The junction had 9 bases not matched to a gene; V was cut back by 4 bases and J by 8 bases. Germline loops: CDR1 SGDLS, CDR2 YYNGEE. This CDR3 has 16 amino acids.

The chain carries TRBV6-6 and TRBJ1-1; weak D call: TRBD1 (5 bases). The germline CDR1 and CDR2 sequences are MNHNY and SVGAGI (reference sequence). Between the trimmed V and J ends, which lost 6 bases and 4 bases, there was a span of 15 bases. This CDR3 region has 14 residues. The CDR3 reads CASSNYQGGTEAFF. The CDR3 coding sequence is TGTGCCAGCAGCAACTATCAGGGAGGCACTGAAGCTTTCTTT.

This chain links TRBV11-3 with TRBJ2-2; 8 bases are a match to TRBD2. Germline values: CDR1 SGHNT, CDR2 YENEEA. The CDR3 is 16 residues long. V shed 11 bases and J 3 bases; nucleotides not matched to a gene: 14. The CDR3 here is CASTMGRGAYTGELFF. CDR3 in DNA: TGTGCCTCGACGATGGGGCGGGGGGCCTACACCGGGGAGCTGTTTTTT. Complete variable domain (other parts from reference TRBV11-3 and TRBJ2-2): EAGVVQSPRYKIIEKKQPVAFWCNPISGHNTLYWYLQNLGQGPELLIRYENEEAVDDSQLPKDRFSAERLKGVDSTLKIQPAELGDSAVYLCASTMGRGAYTGELFFGEGSRLTVL.

J is TRBJ2-1 and V is TRBV21-1; TRBD2, the D gene given by the table, was not confirmed from the DNA. TRBV21-1 is tagged as a pseudogene. This CDR3 is 13 amino acids long. DNA for the CDR3: TGTGCCAGCAGCAAAGTTTCGGGGGATGAGCAGTTCTTC. It encodes CASSKVSGDEQFF.